These T cell receptor beta chains were read from a single sample in a study of CD8 T cells in ankylosing spondylitis. Each CDR3 protein is one row after TCRdb ran MiXCR on the 5' RACE reads. The sample holds around 250,000 distinct CDR3 sequences, roughly a third seen once. The specimen sequenced was blood, either unsorted or a sorted T cell fraction (not recorded which). These receptors originate from a male donor with ankylosing spondylitis or in good health (not recorded which). Each CDR3 is given with its conserved first and last residue. The order of the fields is clone size, D gene, J gene, V gene, CDR3 protein, CDR3 DNA. The D gene is left open where the match is weak. The size entry is marked missing in some rows and otherwise reads once, few, many or a size class.

few - TRBJ2-1 TRBV12-3/TRBV12-4 CASRAGSGFEQFF TGTGCCAGCAGGGCAGGGTCAGGGTTTGAGCAGTTCTTC
few TRBD2 TRBJ2-7 TRBV3-1 CASSQVIAGLSYEQYF TGTGCCAGCAGCCAAGTGATAGCGGGCCTTTCCTACGAGCAGTACTTC
- TRBD1 TRBJ2-7 TRBV12-3/TRBV12-4 CASSPGQGKWYEQYF TGTGCCAGCAGTCCCGGACAGGGAAAGTGGTACGAGCAGTACTTC
- - TRBJ1-3 TRBV7-8 CASSLGTDGNTIYF TGTGCCAGCAGCTTAGGGACGGACGGAAACACCATATATTTT
few - TRBJ2-3 TRBV5-5 CASSGDGFTDTQYF TGTGCCAGCAGCGGGGACGGTTTCACAGATACGCAGTATTTT
few - TRBJ2-5 TRBV29-1 CSARTAPQETQYF TGCAGCGCTAGGACAGCCCCCCAAGAGACCCAGTACTTC
- - TRBJ2-1 TRBV15 CATSRAAGSSYNEQFF TGTGCCACCAGCAGAGCGGCTGGGAGCTCCTACAATGAGCAGTTCTTC
- TRBD1 TRBJ1-1 TRBV12-3/TRBV12-4 CANRGQGSTEAFF TGTGCCAACAGAGGACAGGGAAGCACTGAAGCTTTCTTT
few - TRBJ2-7 TRBV7-3 CASSLRGGLDYEQYF TGTGCCAGCAGCTTAAGGGGGGGCCTAGACTACGAGCAGTACTTC
- TRBD2 TRBJ2-5 TRBV12-3/TRBV12-4 CASRNRLAGASNYF TGTGCCAGCAGGAACCGACTAGCGGGGGCTTCCAACTACTTC
- TRBD1 TRBJ1-1 TRBV6-1 CASSRTGGFGNTEAFF TGTGCCAGCAGCCGGACAGGGGGCTTTGGGAACACTGAAGCTTTCTTT
- - TRBJ2-3 TRBV20-1 CSARVGPYTDTQYF TGCAGTGCTAGAGTTGGACCCTACACAGATACGCAGTATTTT
few - TRBJ2-7 TRBV10-3 CAISEDRASYEQYF TGTGCCATCAGTGAAGATAGGGCATCCTACGAGCAGTACTTC
few - TRBJ2-7 TRBV20-1 CSASRGIEQYF TGCAGTGCTAGTCGGGGGATCGAGCAGTACTTC
- - TRBJ2-7 TRBV5-5 CASSQRTVSYEQYF TGTGCCAGCAGCCAGAGGACTGTATCCTACGAGCAGTACTTC
- TRBD1 TRBJ2-7 TRBV5-6 CASSFPGTGVNEQYF TGTGCCAGCAGCTTTCCCGGGACAGGGGTAAACGAGCAGTACTTC
few - TRBJ2-3 TRBV6-5 CASSYYRVGTDTQYF TGTGCCAGCAGTTATTACAGGGTCGGCACAGATACGCAGTATTTT
- TRBD1 TRBJ2-3 TRBV11-1 CASSNLRPRSDRGLTDTQYF TGTGCCAGCAGCAACCTCCGACCACGATCGGACAGGGGGCTAACAGATACGCAGTATTTT
few TRBD1 TRBJ2-7 TRBV28 CASSPNSGTGLHEQYF TGTGCCAGCAGCCCAAACTCCGGGACAGGGCTCCACGAGCAGTACTTC
- - TRBJ2-1 TRBV20-1 CSAIGVVGYNEQFF TGCAGTGCTATTGGGGTAGTGGGCTACAATGAGCAGTTCTTC
- TRBD2 TRBJ2-3 TRBV11-2 CASSLERGGADTQYF TGTGCCAGCAGCTTAGAGCGGGGGGGAGCAGATACGCAGTATTTT
few TRBD2 TRBJ2-1 TRBV15 CATSREPSGGENEQFF TGTGCCACCAGCAGGGAACCTAGCGGGGGGGAGAATGAGCAGTTCTTC
- - TRBJ2-5 TRBV28 CASSVRGTQYF TGTGCCAGCAGTGTCAGGGGGACCCAGTACTTC
few - TRBJ2-7 TRBV4-1 CASSSRGPITGEQYF TGCGCCAGCAGCTCCCGCGGGCCGATAACTGGCGAGCAGTACTTC
once - TRBJ2-7 TRBV20-1 CSASTANSYEQYF TGCAGTGCTAGTACCGCCAACTCCTACGAGCAGTACTTC
- - TRBJ2-3 TRBV6-5 CASSYTSSFDTQYF TGTGCCAGCAGTTACACATCTAGTTTCGATACGCAGTATTTT
- TRBD1 TRBJ2-7 TRBV6-1 CASSPGTGLYEQYF TGTGCCAGCAGCCCCGGGACAGGGCTCTACGAGCAGTACTTC
- TRBD2 TRBJ2-5 TRBV10-3 CAISKTSGDKETQYF TGTGCCATCAGTAAGACTAGCGGGGATAAAGAGACCCAGTACTTC
- TRBD2 TRBJ2-3 TRBV9 CASSVVGSGGAGDTQYF TGTGCCAGCAGCGTAGTGGGCAGCGGGGGGGCGGGAGATACGCAGTATTTT